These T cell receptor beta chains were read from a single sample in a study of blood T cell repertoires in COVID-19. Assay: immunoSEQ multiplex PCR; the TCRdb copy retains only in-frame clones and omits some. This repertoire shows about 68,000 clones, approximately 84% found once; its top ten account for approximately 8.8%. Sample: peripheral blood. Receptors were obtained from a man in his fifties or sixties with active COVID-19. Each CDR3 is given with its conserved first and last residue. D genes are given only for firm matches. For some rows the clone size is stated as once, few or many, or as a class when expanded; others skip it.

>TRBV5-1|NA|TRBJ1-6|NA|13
TGCGCCAGCAGCTTGGACAGGGACGGCCCCCTCCACTTT
CASSLDRDGPLHF
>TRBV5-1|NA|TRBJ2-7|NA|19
TGCGCCAGCAGCTTGATGATGGGACAGGTCGTGGGAAGGACTAGCGAGCAGTACTTC
CASSLMMGQVVGRTSEQYF
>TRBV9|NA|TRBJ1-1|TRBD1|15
TGTGCCAGCAGCAAGCACGAGGGGGCTTACACTGAAGCTTTCTTT
CASSKHEGAYTEAFF
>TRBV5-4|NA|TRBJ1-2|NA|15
TGTGCCAGCAGCTTTGACCAGGGGAGTAACTATGGCTACACCTTC
CASSFDQGSNYGYTF
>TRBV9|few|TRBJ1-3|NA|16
TGTGCCAGCAGCGTAGCGGGACACCCATCTGGAAACACCATATATTTT
CASSVAGHPSGNTIYF
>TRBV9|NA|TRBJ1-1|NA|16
TGTGCCAGCAGCGTAGAGGGCTCCCGGGGGGACACTGAAGCTTTCTTT
CASSVEGSRGDTEAFF
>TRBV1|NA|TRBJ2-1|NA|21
TGCACCAGCAGCCAAGCTAAGGGTTTTGGGGGACTAGCGGGAGGCTACAATGAGCAGTTCTTC
CTSSQAKGFGGLAGGYNEQFF
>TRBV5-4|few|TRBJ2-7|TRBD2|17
TGTGCCAGCAGCTTGAAGAGCCCTAGCGGGATACCCTACGAGCAGTACTTC
CASSLKSPSGIPYEQYF
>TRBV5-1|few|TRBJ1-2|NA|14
TGCGCCAGCAGCTTGAAGCGTGGAGACTATGGCTACACCTTC
CASSLKRGDYGYTF
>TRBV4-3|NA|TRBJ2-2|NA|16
TGCGCCAGCAGCCAGATTCGGGGTGGAGACACCGGGGAGCTGTTTTTT
CASSQIRGGDTGELFF
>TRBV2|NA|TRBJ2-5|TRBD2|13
TGTGCCAGCTCGGGAGGGCAGCGGGAGACCCAGTACTTC
CASSGGQRETQYF
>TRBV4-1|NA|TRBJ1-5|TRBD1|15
TGCGCCAGCAGCCGGGTACAGGGGGCAGAGCAGCCCCAGCATTTT
CASSRVQGAEQPQHF
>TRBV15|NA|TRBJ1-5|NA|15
TGTGCCACCAGTCATGGGGGGAATAGCAATCAGCCCCAGCATTTT
CATSHGGNSNQPQHF
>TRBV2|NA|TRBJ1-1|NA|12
TGTGCGTTGGACAATTTGAACACTGAAGCTTTCTTT
CALDNLNTEAFF
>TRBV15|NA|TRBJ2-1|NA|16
TGTGCCACCAGCAGAGAGCGGGGTGGGTCCTACAATGAGCAGTTCTTC
CATSRERGGSYNEQFF
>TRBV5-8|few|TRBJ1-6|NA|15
TGTGCCAGCAGCTTCCAATCGGGGGGTAATTCACCCCTCCACTTT
CASSFQSGGNSPLHF
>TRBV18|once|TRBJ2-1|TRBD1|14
TGTGCCAGCTCACCACCAATAGGGGGCGATAAGCAGTTCTTC
CASSPPIGGDKQFF
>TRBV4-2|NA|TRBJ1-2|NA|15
TGTGCCAGCAGCCACCCCGATACTTTTAACTATGGCTACACCTTC
CASSHPDTFNYGYTF
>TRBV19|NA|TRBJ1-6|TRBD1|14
TGTGCCAGTACCGGGACAGGGCCGGGTTCACCCCTCCACTTT
CASTGTGPGSPLHF
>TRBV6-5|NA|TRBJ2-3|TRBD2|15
TGTGCCAGCAGTTACTCAGCGGGAGGAGCAGATACGCAGTATTTT
CASSYSAGGADTQYF
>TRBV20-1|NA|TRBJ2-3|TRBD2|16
TGCAGTGCTAGTCCTGGCTGGGCGGGGGGCACAGATACGCAGTATTTT
CSASPGWAGGTDTQYF
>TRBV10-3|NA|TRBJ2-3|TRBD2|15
TGTGCCATCAACCAAGGGAGCGGGGGGGCAAATACGCAGTATTTT
CAINQGSGGANTQYF
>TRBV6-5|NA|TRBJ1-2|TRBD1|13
TGTGCCAGCAGTTATGGGACAGGAGGTGGCTACACCTTC
CASSYGTGGGYTF
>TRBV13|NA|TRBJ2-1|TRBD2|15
TGTGCCAGCAGCCCAAGCGGGAGGGCCAACAATGAGCAGTTCTTC
CASSPSGRANNEQFF
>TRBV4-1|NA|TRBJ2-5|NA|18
TGCGCCAGCAGCCAAGTCTTTTTGGGCGGGACGCCCCAAGAGACCCAGTACTTC
CASSQVFLGGTPQETQYF
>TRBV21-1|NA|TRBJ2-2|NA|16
TGTGCCAGCAGCGTAAGGACTAGCGGGGGGGCCGGGGAGCTGTTTTTT
CASSVRTSGGAGELFF
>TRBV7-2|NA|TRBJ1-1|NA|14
TGTGCCAGCAGCAGCTACAGCCTGAACACTGAAGCTTTCTTT
CASSSYSLNTEAFF
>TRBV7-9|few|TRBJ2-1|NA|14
TGTGCCAGCAGCTCCCATAGCTCCTACAATGAGCAGTTCTTC
CASSSHSSYNEQFF
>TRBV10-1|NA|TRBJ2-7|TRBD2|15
TGCGCCACCCGGGCTGAACGGGGAGGGCTCTACGAGCAGTACTTC
CATRAERGGLYEQYF
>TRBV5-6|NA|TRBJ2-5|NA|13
TGTGCCAGCAGCTGGAGGGGTGGAGAGACCCAGTACTTC
CASSWRGGETQYF
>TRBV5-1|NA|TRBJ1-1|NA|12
TGCGCCAGCAGCTCAGGGAAAGGTGAAGCTTTCTTT
CASSSGKGEAFF